The 21 T cell receptor beta chains presented below share a single source sample, sequenced in a study of shared clonotypes between healthy human individuals. Here immunoSEQ multiplex PCR was the method, and the copy in TCRdb shows in-frame clones only, minus some. Of roughly 2.1 million clones listed, more than 85% were seen once; the top ten hold about 1.5%. Positively selected for CCR7, the CD45RO-negative cells used as naive CD8 cells excluded terminally differentiated effector memory CD45RA+ cells. The source material was naive CD8+ T cells from PBMCs. The receptors come from a man aged 18 to 30 in good health. Some clones in this sample may be carry-over from other donors' samples.

This rearrangement joins TRBV2 to TRBJ2-2; D might be TRBD2 (6 bases). V lost 8 bases and J 8 bases, leaving 18 bases between the germline ends. The CDR3 totals 14 residues. CDR1 is SNHLY, CDR2 FYNNEI, per germline. The CDR3 DNA reads TGTGCCAGCGGGAGGCTCATCGCGGTGGGGGAGCTGTTTTTT. Translated: CASGRLIAVGELFF.

The chain joins TRBV6-5 to TRBJ2-3; maybe TRBD2 (6 bases). Trimming took off 4 bases at V and 3 bases at J, with 8 bases between the two ends. The CDR3 sequence is 13 residues long. Germline V lookup: CDR1 MNHEY, CDR2 SVGAGI. CDR3: CASSSGVTDTQYF. The CDR3 DNA follows: TGTGCCAGCAGTTCGGGAGTTACAGATACGCAGTATTTT.

The chain is built from TRBV29-1 and TRBJ1-4, with 7 bases identical to TRBD1. V dropped 6 bases and J dropped 2; count of bases not matched to a gene: 9. The V gene's germline CDR1 is SQVTM and CDR2 ANQGSEA. The CDR3 runs to 15 residues. CDR3 sequence (DNA): TGCAGCGTATCCGACAGGGTTGGTACTAATGAAAAACTGTTTTTT. This translates into CSVSDRVGTNEKLFF.

The CDR3 region has the DNA TGTGCCTGGAGTGTACCGGTCCCCCACACCGGGGAGCTGTTTTTT. Protein product: CAWSVPVPHTGELFF. V gene TRBV30 combines with J gene TRBJ2-2, with no clear D. The CDR3 length is 15 residues. Germline V gene lookup returns CDR1 GTSNPN and CDR2 SVGIG (reference sequence). V dropped 0 bases and J dropped 3 bases, with 11 bases sitting between them.

The chain has TRBV28 and TRBJ2-2; D call uncertain. V was trimmed by 5 bases and J by 0 bases, leaving 13 bases between them. This CDR3 is built from 16 residues. Germline lookup yields CDR1 MDHEN and CDR2 SYDVKM. CDR3 nucleotides: TGTGCCAGCAGTCTTGTAGGTTTCGCGAACACCGGGGAGCTGTTTTTT. Translated: CASSLVGFANTGELFF.

The rearrangement links TRBV27 to TRBJ2-4; the D gene is possibly TRBD1 (6 bases). CDR1 is MNHEY, CDR2 SMNVEV, per germline (reference sequence). Between the trimmed V and J ends, which lost 0 bases and 6 bases, there was a span of 15 bases. The CDR3 covers 16 residues. Written as DNA, the CDR3 is TGTGCCAGCAGTTTATCTACATCAGGGGTGGTAAACATTCAGTACTTC. This encodes CASSLSTSGVVNIQYF.

As DNA, the CDR3 is TGCGCCAGCAGCCAAGGGGTCAGTGCTTCGGACGAGCAGTACTTC. It yields the protein CASSQGVSASDEQYF. J is TRBJ2-5 and V is TRBV4-1, with D unclear. The tail of the sequence fits TRBJ2-7 better, so the J call may be wrong. This CDR3 has 15 amino acids. Looked up from germline, CDR1 is MGHRA and CDR2 is YSYEKL.

This clone was seen once. The chain has TRBV27 and TRBJ1-2; no reliable D call. V was clipped by 6 bases and J by 3 bases, with 14 bases between them. Germline V gene lookup returns CDR1 MNHEY and CDR2 SMNVEV (reference sequence). This CDR3 region has 14 residues. Here the CDR3 reads CASSPIAGYYGYTF. CDR3 DNA: TGTGCCAGCAGCCCTATAGCGGGGTACTATGGCTACACCTTC.

This chain connects TRBV6-1 to TRBJ2-1, with TRBD1 matching 7 bases. V was clipped by 4 bases and J by 4 bases; unmatched bases: 7. This CDR3 region has 15 residues. Germline CDR1 is MNHNS and CDR2 is SASEGT. CDR3 region: CASSARDRAYNEQFF. CDR3 DNA sequence: TGTGCCAGCAGTGCCCGGGACAGAGCATACAATGAGCAGTTCTTC.

This clone appeared once. This chain joins TRBV5-6 and TRBJ1-2; D ambiguous. Deletions cut 0 bases from V and 2 bases from J, with 5 bases between. This CDR3 has 13 amino acids. CDR1 is SGHDT and CDR2 is YYEEEE in the germline V gene. The CDR3 loop is CASSLVTNYGYTF. For the CDR3, the DNA is TGTGCCAGCAGCTTGGTGACCAACTATGGCTACACCTTC. Full variable domain (rest looked up from reference TRBV5-6 and TRBJ1-2): DAGVTQSPTHLIKTRGQQVTLRCSPKSGHDTVSWYQQALGQGPQFIFQYYEEEERQRGNFPDRFSGHQFPNYSSELNVNALLLGDSALYLCASSLVTNYGYTFGSGTRLTVV.

The rearrangement links TRBV5-6 to TRBJ2-3; D perhaps matches TRBD2 (5 bases). There are 14 residues in the CDR3. V was cut by 0 bases and J by 6 bases, with 11 bases left in between. CDR1 is SGHDT and CDR2 is YYEEEE in the germline V gene. CDR3 residues: CASSLAGVLDTQYF. As DNA, the CDR3 is TGTGCCAGCAGCTTGGCCGGGGTCTTGGATACGCAGTATTTT.

Worth noting for this clone: Distinct nucleotide sequences in the sample also encode this CDR3. The chain joins TRBV27 to TRBJ2-7; no clear D gene. This CDR3 spans 13 amino acids. Germline V gene data show CDR1 as MNHEY and CDR2 as SMNVEV (reference sequence). V lost 3 bases and J lost 3, with 9 bases in between. Here the CDR3 reads CASSFGPRYEQYF. In DNA, the CDR3 is TGTGCCAGCAGTTTTGGTCCGCGCTACGAGCAGTACTTC.

The chain carries TRBV21-1 and TRBJ2-7. TRBV21-1 is marked as a pseudogene. The CDR3 is made up of 13 amino acids. The CDR3, as DNA: TGTGCCAGAACAAGGGATAAACTCTACGAGCAGTACTTC. This sequence encodes CARTRDKLYEQYF.

The chain joins TRBV27 to TRBJ1-5; possible D gene TRBD1, 6 bases. The germline V gene encodes CDR1 MNHEY and CDR2 SMNVEV (reference sequence). This CDR3 has 14 amino acids. With 1 base removed from V and 6 bases from J, the gap between germline ends came to 10 bases. The CDR3 DNA follows: TGTGCCAGCAGTTTATACCCCAGGGGTCAGCCCCAGCATTTT. Translating gives CASSLYPRGQPQHF.

The gene calls are TRBV30 and TRBJ2-5; D remains unclear. The closer fit of TRBJ2-7 to the DNA end suggests the J call may be wrong. In germline, CDR1 is GTSNPN, CDR2 SVGIG (reference sequence). This CDR3 comprises 13 residues. The CDR3: CAWSVVVAYEQYF. CDR3 bases: TGTGCCTGGAGTGTGGTGGTCGCCTACGAGCAGTACTTC.

The CDR3 loop reads CASSMGQGGNEQFF. The CDR3 DNA reads as TGTGCCAGCAGCATGGGACAGGGTGGCAATGAGCAGTTCTTC. The V call is TRBV9, the J call TRBJ2-1, with TRBD1 identical over 9 bases. The V and J ends lost 4 bases and 6 bases, in that order; junction bases with no gene match: 5. Germline CDR1 reads SGDLS; CDR2 reads YYNGEE. The CDR3 consists of 14 residues. Drawing the rest from reference TRBV9 and TRBJ2-1, the complete variable domain is DSGVTQTPKHLITATGQRVTLRCSPRSGDLSVYWYQQSLDQGLQFLIQYYNGEERAKGNILERFSAQQFPDLHSELNLSSLELGDSALYFCASSMGQGGNEQFFGPGTRLTVL.

This sequence joins TRBV7-3 and TRBJ2-1, with TRBD2 matching over 13 bases. V was pared by 6 bases and J by 9 bases, with 8 bases of the junction left unmatched. The CDR3 is 15 residues long. CDR1 SGHTA and CDR2 FQGTGA come from the germline V gene. The CDR3 reads CASRLLAGGVPEQFF. In nucleotides, the CDR3 is TGTGCCAGCAGGTTACTAGCGGGAGGGGTTCCTGAGCAGTTCTTC.

A few counts support this clone. The genes are TRBV6-1 and TRBJ1-1; 7 positions agree with TRBD1. The ends lost 6 bases at V and 10 bases at J; junction bases unmatched: 11. Looked up from germline, CDR1 is MNHNS and CDR2 is SASEGT. The CDR3 length is 13 residues. DNA for the CDR3: TGTGCCAGCAGAGACGGGACAGCTTTGGTAGCTTTCTTT. Its translation: CASRDGTALVAFF.

The V call is TRBV7-6, the J call TRBJ2-1; 9 bases are shared with TRBD1. V was clipped by 5 bases and J by 2 bases; unmatched bases: 7. CDR1 and CDR2 (germline): SGHVS, FNYEAQ. The CDR3 is 16 residues long. In DNA, the CDR3 is TGTGCCAGCAGCCCAACGGGACAGGGAACCTACAATGAGCAGTTCTTC. It specifies CASSPTGQGTYNEQFF.

The chain joins TRBV27 to TRBJ2-3, with 11 positions matching TRBD2. The V gene's germline CDR1 is MNHEY and CDR2 SMNVEV (reference sequence). The CDR3 sequence is 15 residues long. V lost 4 bases to trimming and J lost 7 bases; unmatched junction nucleotides: 7. CDR3 amino acids: CASSYGLAGRYTQYF. CDR3 DNA: TGTGCCAGCAGTTATGGACTAGCGGGCCGGTATACGCAGTATTTT.

This clone was found a few times. The rearrangement uses TRBV29-1 and TRBJ1-1; D is perhaps TRBD1 (5 bases). From germline, CDR1 is SQVTM and CDR2 ANQGSEA. The V gene lost 3 bases and the J gene lost 3 bases, with 14 bases spanning the gap. The CDR3 is 14 residues long. The CDR3 nucleotides read TGCAGCGTTGATAATCGGGGCGCGGACACTGAAGCTTTCTTT. Translating gives CSVDNRGADTEAFF.